This entry describes one T cell receptor beta chain. Antigen: not known. These data are taken from a study of a mutant IDH1 vaccine in newly diagnosed glioma. As for the study in general: The patients received vaccinations eight times, in weeks 1, 3, 5, 7, 11, 15, 19 and 23. Most patients had received both radiotherapy and temozolomide, the prior options being radiotherapy, temozolomide, or both.

Stated time point: week 23, last vaccination. It was 300 ug of mutant IDH1 20-mer peptide that made up each vaccine dose, given with topical imiquimod. Sequencing used immunoSEQ multiplex PCR; TCRdb keeps in-frame clones, though not all of them. Of 60,000 or so clones in the sample, roughly 84% were seen once. CDR1 and CDR2 from the germline V gene are LGHNA and YNFKEQ. This CDR3 is built from 15 residues. V was cut by 2 bases and J by 1 base, with 9 bases left in between. This specimen was PBMCs, taken from a glioma patient whose treatment included an IDH1 peptide vaccine. The rearrangement uses TRBV4-2 and TRBJ1-5; D is possibly TRBD1 (5 bases). The sequence was collected from a man younger than 40 with glioma. The CDR3 sequence: CASSQQGSSNQPQHF. The CDR3 nucleotides are TGTGCCAGCAGCCAACAGGGCAGCAGCAATCAGCCCCAGCATTTT.